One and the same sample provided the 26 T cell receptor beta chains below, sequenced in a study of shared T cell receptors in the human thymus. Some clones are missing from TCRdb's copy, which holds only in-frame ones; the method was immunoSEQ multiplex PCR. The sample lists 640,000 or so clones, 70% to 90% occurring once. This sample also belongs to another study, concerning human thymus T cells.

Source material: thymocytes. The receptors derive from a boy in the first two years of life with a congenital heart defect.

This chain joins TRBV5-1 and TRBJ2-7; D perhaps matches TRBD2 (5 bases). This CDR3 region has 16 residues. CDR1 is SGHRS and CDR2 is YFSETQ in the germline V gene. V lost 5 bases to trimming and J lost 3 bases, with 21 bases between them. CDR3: CASRGNGSGKNYEQYF. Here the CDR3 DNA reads TGCGCCAGCAGGGGTAATGGGAGTGGGAAGAACTACGAGCAGTACTTC.

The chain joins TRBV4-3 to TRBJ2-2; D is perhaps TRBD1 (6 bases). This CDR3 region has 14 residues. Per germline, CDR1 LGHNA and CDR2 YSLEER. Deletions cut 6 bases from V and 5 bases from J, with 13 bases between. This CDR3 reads CASRGTLTTGELFF. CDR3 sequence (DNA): TGCGCCAGCAGGGGGACACTTACTACCGGGGAGCTGTTTTTT.

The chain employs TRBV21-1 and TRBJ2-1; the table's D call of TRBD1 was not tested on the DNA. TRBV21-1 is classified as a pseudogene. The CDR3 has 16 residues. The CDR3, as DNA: TGTGCCAGCGGGCGCGGACAGGAATGGTCCTACAATGAGCAGTTCTTC. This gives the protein CASGRGQEWSYNEQFF.

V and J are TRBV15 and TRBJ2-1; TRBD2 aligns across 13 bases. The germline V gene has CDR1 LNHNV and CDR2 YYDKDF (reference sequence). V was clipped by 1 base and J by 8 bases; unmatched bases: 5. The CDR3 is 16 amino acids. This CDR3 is CATSRGTSGSSYEQFF. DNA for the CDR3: TGTGCCACCAGCAGAGGGACTAGCGGGAGTAGTTATGAGCAGTTCTTC.

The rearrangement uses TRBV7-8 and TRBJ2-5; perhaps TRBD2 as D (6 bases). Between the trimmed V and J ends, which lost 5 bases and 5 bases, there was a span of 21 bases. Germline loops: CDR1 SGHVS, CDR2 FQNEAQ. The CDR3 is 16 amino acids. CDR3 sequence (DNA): TGTGCCAGCAGCCTCGAGGGCGGGGCTTCAGAGGAGACCCAGTACTTC. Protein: CASSLEGGASEETQYF.

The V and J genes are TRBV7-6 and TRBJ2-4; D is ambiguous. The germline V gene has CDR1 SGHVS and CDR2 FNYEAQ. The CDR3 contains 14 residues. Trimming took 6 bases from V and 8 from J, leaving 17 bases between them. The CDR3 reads CASSHLRHLDIQYF. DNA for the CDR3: TGTGCCAGCAGTCACCTGCGGCATTTGGACATTCAGTACTTC.

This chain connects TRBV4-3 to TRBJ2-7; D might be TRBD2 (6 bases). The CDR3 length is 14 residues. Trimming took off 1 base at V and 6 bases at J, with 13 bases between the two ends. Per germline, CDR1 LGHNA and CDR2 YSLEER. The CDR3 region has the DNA TGCGCCAGCAGCCAAGTGGAGGACGGGGGCGAGCAGTACTTC. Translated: CASSQVEDGGEQYF.

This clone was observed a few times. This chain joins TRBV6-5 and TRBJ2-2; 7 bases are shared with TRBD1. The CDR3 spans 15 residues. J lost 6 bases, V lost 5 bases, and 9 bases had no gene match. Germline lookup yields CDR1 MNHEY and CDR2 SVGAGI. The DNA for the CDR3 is TGTGCCAGCAGTCAATACTCAGGGGGACCCGGGGAGCTGTTTTTT. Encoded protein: CASSQYSGGPGELFF.

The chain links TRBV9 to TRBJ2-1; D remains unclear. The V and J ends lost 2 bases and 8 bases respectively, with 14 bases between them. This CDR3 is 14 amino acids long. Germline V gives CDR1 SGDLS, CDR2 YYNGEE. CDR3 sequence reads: CASSVAGPLDEQFF. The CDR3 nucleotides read TGTGCCAGCAGCGTCGCAGGCCCCTTGGATGAGCAGTTCTTC.

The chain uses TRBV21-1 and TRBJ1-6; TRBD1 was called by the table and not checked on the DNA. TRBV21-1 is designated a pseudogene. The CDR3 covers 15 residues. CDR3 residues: CASSKGDRCNSPLHF. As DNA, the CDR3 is TGTGCCAGCAGCAAAGGAGACAGGTGCAATTCACCCCTCCACTTT.

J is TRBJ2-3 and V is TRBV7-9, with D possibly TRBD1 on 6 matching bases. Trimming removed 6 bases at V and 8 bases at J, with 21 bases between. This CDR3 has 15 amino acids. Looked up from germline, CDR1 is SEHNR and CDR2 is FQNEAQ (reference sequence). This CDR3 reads CASRYLEPQQGTQYF. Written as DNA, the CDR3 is TGTGCCAGCAGATACTTGGAACCTCAACAGGGTACGCAGTATTTT.

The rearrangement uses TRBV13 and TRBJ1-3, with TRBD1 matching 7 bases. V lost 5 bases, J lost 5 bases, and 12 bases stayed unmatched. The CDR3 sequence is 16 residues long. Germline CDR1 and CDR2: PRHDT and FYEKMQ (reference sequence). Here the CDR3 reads CASSRGTDKTRNTIYF. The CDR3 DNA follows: TGTGCCAGCAGCCGCGGGACAGACAAAACTAGAAACACCATATATTTT.

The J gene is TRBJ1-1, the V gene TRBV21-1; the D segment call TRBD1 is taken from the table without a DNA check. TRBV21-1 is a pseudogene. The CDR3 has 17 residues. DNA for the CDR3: TGTGCCAGCAGCAAAGTTTTGACCGGGACAGGGTGTTCGGAAGCTTTCTTT. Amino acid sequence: CASSKVLTGTGCSEAFF.

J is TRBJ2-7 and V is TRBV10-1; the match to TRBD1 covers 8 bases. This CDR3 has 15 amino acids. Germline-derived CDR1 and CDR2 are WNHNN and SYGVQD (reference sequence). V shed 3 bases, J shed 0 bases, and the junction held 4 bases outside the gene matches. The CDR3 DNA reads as TGCGCCAGCAGTGATAGGACAGGGAGCTCCTACGAGCAGTACTTC. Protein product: CASSDRTGSSYEQYF.

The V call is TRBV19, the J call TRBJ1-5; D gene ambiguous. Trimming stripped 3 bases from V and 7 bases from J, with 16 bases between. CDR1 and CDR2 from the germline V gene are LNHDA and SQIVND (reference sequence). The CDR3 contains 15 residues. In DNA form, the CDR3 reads TGTGCCAGTAGTATCGCCGCGGGGTACGACCAGCCCCAGCATTTT. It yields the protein CASSIAAGYDQPQHF.

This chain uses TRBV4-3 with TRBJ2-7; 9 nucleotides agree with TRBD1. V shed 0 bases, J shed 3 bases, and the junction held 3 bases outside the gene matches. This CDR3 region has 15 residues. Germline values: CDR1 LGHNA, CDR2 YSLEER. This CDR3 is CASSQDRDRDYEQYF. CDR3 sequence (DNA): TGCGCCAGCAGCCAAGATAGGGACAGGGACTACGAGCAGTACTTC.

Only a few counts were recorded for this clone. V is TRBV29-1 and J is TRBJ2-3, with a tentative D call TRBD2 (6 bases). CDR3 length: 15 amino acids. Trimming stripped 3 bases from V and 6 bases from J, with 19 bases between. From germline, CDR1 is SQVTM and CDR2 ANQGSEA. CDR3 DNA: TGCAGCGTTGACTGCGTGACTAGTAGTGCGGATACGCAGTATTTT. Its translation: CSVDCVTSSADTQYF.

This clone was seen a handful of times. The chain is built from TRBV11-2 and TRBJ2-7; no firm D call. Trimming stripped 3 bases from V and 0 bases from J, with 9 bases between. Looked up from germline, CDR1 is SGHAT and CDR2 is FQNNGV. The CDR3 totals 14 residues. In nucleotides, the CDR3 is TGTGCCAGCAGCTTGGTGGCCAGCTCCTACGAGCAGTACTTC. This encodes CASSLVASSYEQYF.

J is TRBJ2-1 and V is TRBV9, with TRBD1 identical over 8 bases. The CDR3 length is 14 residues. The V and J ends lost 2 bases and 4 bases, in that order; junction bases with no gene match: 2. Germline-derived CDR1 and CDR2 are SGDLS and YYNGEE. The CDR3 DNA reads TGTGCCAGCAGCGTTACAGGGGGATACAATGAGCAGTTCTTC. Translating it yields CASSVTGGYNEQFF.

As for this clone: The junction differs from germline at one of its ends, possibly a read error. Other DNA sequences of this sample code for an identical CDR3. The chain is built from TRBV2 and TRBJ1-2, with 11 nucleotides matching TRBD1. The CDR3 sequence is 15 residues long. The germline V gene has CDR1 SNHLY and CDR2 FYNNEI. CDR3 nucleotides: TGCGCCAGCAGGGACCCCCTGGGGACAGGGGGTGGCTACACCTTC. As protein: CASRDPLGTGGGYTF.

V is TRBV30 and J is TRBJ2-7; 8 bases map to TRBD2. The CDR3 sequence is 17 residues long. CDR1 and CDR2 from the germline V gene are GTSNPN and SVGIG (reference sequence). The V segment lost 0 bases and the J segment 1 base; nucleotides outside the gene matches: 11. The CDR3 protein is CAWSVGASGQYSYEQYF. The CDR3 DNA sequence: TGTGCCTGGAGTGTAGGGGCTAGCGGGCAATATTCCTACGAGCAGTACTTC.

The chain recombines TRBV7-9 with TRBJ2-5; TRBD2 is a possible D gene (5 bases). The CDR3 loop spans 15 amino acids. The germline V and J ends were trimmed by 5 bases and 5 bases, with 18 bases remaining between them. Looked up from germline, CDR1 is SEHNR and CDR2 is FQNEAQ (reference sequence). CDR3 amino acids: CASSSLRSRDETQYF. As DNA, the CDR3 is TGTGCCAGCAGCAGCCTGCGGAGTCGGGATGAGACCCAGTACTTC.

CDR3: CASSEAEPNRGPIIMNTEAFF. The CDR3 DNA reads TGTGCCAGCAGTGAAGCGGAACCGAACAGGGGACCAATAATCATGAACACTGAAGCTTTCTTT. The rearrangement links TRBV6-1 to TRBJ1-1; 7 bases map to TRBD1. In germline, CDR1 is MNHNS, CDR2 SASEGT. The CDR3 is made up of 21 amino acids. V trimming: 0 bases; J trimming: 0 bases; junction bases outside the gene matches: 19.

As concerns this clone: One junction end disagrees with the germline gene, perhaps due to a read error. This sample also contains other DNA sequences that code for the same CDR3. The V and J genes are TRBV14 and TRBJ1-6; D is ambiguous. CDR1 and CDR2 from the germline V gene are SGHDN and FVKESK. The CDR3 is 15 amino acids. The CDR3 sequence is CASSQGEEINSPLHF. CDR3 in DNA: TGTGCCAGCAGCCAAGGAGAGGAGATTAATTCCCCCCTCCACTTT. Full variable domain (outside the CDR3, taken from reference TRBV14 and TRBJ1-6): EAGVTQFPSHSVIEKGQTVTLRCDPISGHDNLYWYRRVMGKEIKFLLHFVKESKQDESGMPNNRFLAERTGGTYSTLKVQPAELEDSGVYFCASSQGEEINSPLHFGNGTRLTVT.

CDR3 region: CASSWGLAGDTDTQYF. CDR3 DNA: TGTGCCAGCAGTTGGGGACTAGCGGGAGACACAGATACGCAGTATTTT. J is TRBJ2-3 and V is TRBV27, with 14 bases matching TRBD2. Germline V CDR1 and CDR2: MNHEY, SMNVEV (reference sequence). The trim removed 4 bases at V and 2 bases at J, leaving 2 bases unmatched. There are 16 residues in the CDR3.

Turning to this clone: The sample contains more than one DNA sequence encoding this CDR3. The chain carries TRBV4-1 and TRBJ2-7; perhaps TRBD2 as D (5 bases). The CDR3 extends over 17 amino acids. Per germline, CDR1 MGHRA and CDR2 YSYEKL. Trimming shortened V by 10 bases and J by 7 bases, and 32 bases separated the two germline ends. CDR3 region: CATPPDRELGPSSEQYF. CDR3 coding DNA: TGCGCCACCCCCCCCGATAGAGAACTAGGCCCCTCGTCTGAGCAGTACTTC.